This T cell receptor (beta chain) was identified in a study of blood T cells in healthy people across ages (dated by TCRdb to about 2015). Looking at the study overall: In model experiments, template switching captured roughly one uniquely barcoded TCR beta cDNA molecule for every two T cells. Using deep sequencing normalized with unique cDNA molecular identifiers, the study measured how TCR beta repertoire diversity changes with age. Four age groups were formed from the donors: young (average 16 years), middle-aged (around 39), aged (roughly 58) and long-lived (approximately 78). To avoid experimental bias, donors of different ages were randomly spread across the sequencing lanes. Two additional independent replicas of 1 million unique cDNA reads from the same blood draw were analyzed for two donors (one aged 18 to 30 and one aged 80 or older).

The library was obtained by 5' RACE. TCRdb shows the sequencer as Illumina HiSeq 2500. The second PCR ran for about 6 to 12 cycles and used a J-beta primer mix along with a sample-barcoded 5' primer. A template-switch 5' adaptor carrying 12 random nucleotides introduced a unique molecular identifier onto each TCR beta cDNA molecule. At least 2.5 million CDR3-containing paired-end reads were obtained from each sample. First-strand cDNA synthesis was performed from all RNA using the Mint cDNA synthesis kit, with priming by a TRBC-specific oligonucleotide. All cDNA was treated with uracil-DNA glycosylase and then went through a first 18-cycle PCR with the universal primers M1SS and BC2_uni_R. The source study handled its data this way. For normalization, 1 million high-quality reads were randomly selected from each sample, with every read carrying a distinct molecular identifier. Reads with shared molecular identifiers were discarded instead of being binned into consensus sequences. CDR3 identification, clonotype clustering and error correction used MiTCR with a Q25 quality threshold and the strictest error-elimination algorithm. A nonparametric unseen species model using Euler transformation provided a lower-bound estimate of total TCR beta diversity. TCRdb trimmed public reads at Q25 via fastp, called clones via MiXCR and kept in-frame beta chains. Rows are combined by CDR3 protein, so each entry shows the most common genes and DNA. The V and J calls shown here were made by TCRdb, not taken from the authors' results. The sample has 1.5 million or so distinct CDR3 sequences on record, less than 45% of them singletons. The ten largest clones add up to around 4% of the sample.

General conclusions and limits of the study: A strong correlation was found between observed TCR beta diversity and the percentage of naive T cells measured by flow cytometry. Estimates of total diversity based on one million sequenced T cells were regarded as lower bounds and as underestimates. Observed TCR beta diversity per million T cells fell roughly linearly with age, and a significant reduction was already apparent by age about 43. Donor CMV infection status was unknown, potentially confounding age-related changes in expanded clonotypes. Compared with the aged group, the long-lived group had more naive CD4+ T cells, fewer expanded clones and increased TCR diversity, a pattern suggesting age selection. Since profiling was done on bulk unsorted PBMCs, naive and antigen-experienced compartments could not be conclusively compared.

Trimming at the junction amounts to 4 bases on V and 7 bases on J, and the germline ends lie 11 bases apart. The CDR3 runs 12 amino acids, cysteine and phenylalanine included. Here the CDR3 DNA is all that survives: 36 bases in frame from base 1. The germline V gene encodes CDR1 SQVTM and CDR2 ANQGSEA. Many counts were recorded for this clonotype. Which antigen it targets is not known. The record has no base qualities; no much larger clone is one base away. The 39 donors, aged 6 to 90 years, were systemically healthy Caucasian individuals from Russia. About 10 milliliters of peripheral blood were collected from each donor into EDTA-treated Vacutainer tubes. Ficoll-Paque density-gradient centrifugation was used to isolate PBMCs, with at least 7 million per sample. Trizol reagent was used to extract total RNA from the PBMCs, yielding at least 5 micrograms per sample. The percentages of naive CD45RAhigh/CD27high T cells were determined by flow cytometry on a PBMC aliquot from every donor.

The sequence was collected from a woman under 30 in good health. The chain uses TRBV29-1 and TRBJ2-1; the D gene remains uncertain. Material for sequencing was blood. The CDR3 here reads CSVVARPNEQFF. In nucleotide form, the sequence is TGCAGCGTTGTAGCCAGGCCAAATGAGCAGTTCTTC.